This T cell receptor (beta chain) appears in the sequencing data of a study of blood T cell repertoires in COVID-19. Study background: There were acute and convalescent COVID-19 samples, and they came from the United States, Italy and Spain.

The V gene's germline CDR1 is GTSNPN and CDR2 SVGIG (reference sequence). The J segment lost 12 bases and the V segment lost 4 bases, leaving 11 bases of the junction unmatched. This CDR3 is built from 13 residues. Authors' analysis steps: Amplification from reference gene primers served as the basis for estimated nucleated cell counts. Profiled with immunoSEQ multiplex PCR; TCRdb holds only in-frame clones, not every one. V, J and clone size reflect that table, while D and trimming were determined from the DNA. The table has 450,000 to 500,000 clones, approximately 85% seen once; the top ten hold 3.2%.

J is TRBJ1-4 and V is TRBV30; TRBD1 aligns across 7 bases. The sample taken for sequencing was peripheral blood. This TCR came from a human donor in a cohort sampled during active COVID-19. CDR3 sequence reads: CAWNRQGRTQLFF. CDR3 bases: TGTGCCTGGAACCGACAGGGTCGGACGCAACTGTTTTTT.